This T cell receptor (beta chain) appears in the sequencing data of a study of blood T cell repertoires in COVID-19. About the study: The United States, Italy and Spain provided the acute and convalescent COVID-19 samples. T cells, B-cell-depleted T cells, or PBMCs provided the cDNA or gDNA that served as material.

CDR1 is GTSNPN, CDR2 SVGIG, per germline (reference sequence). With 3 bases clipped from V and 4 bases from J, the junction kept 6 bases outside the gene matches. This CDR3 has 13 residues. Produced via immunoSEQ multiplex PCR; TCRdb's table is partial and in-frame only. The sample shows roughly 180,000 clones, around 94% of them seen only once. The source of this sequence is a man aged 30 to 39 with COVID-19, enrolled during active disease. The V call is TRBV30, the J call TRBJ2-7; 7 bases line up with TRBD2. The material sequenced was peripheral blood. The CDR3 DNA reads TGTGCCTGGAGGTCGCAGGGAGGGTACGAGCAGTACTTC. As protein: CAWRSQGGYEQYF.